These 9 T cell receptor beta chains came from one sample sequenced in a study of T cell repertoires in cytomegalovirus infection. What these receptors recognize is not known. MiXCR, applied by TCRdb to the reads, yields one record per CDR3 protein. The sample has under 50,000 distinct CDR3 sequences, roughly 20% seen once. The source material was CD8+ T cells from cultured PBMCs, sampled from culture after CMV antigen stimulation. All receptors derive from a human donor in good health (CMV status not recorded). Some clones in this sample may be carry-over from other donors' samples.

This clonotype turned up a few times. The J gene is TRBJ2-5, the V gene TRBV7-9; TRBD2 agrees at 7 bases. The germline CDR1 and CDR2 sequences are SEHNR and FQNEAQ (reference sequence). The CDR3 runs 13 residues. V shed 7 bases and J 3 bases; nucleotides not matched to a gene: 5. CDR3 loop: CASTPGGEETQYF. The CDR3 nucleotides read TGTGCCAGCACCCCGGGGGGAGAAGAGACCCAGTACTTC.

There are many counts of this clonotype. V gene TRBV28 combines with J gene TRBJ1-1; TRBD1 might be the D (6 bases). The germline V and J ends were trimmed by 4 bases and 3 bases, with 18 bases remaining between them. This CDR3 has 16 residues. The germline CDR1 and CDR2 sequences are MDHEN and SYDVKM. The DNA of the CDR3 is TGTGCCAGCAGTTACAACAGGGTAGTCGGGGACACTGAAGCTTTCTTT. Translation gives CASSYNRVVGDTEAFF.

This clonotype was seen more than once but under ten times. This chain uses TRBV5-4 with TRBJ2-7; the match to TRBD2 covers 8 bases. V lost 4 bases to trimming and J lost 3 bases; unmatched junction nucleotides: 9. The germline gives CDR1 SGHNT, CDR2 YYREEE (reference sequence). There are 15 residues in the CDR3. This chain's CDR3 is CASSPSGGPNYEQYF. CDR3 DNA: TGTGCCAGCAGCCCAAGCGGGGGACCTAACTACGAGCAGTACTTC.

V gene TRBV4-1 combines with J gene TRBJ2-5; TRBD2 matches at 11 bases. The CDR3 loop spans 15 amino acids. V shed 1 base, J shed 3 bases, and the junction held 1 base outside the gene matches. The germline gives CDR1 MGHRA, CDR2 YSYEKL. The CDR3 DNA reads TGCGCCAGCAGCCAAGGACTAGCGGGGAAAGAGACCCAGTACTTC. Protein product: CASSQGLAGKETQYF.

Only a few counts were recorded for this clonotype. The chain employs TRBV28 and TRBJ2-7; a possible D gene is TRBD2 (6 bases). Germline CDR1 MDHEN, CDR2 SYDVKM. The CDR3 length is 17 residues. Trimming took 5 bases from V and 1 from J, leaving 21 bases between them. The DNA for the CDR3 is TGTGCCAGCAGTCCCGTCGGGGCCGGGCGGGGTTCCTACGAGCAGTACTTC. This codes for CASSPVGAGRGSYEQYF.

The genes are TRBV4-3 and TRBJ2-2; possibly TRBD2 for D (6 bases). The CDR3 consists of 18 residues. V lost 5 bases and J lost 0, with 19 bases in between. Germline V gene sequence: CDR1 LGHNA, CDR2 YSLEER. The CDR3 is CASSKVVAAGTNTGELFF. The DNA for the CDR3 is TGCGCCAGCAGCAAGGTCGTAGCGGCGGGGACGAACACCGGGGAGCTGTTTTTT.

Ten or more counts support this clonotype. The chain joins TRBV7-2 to TRBJ2-5; D could derive from TRBD1 or TRBD2 (6 bases each). CDR1 and CDR2 from the germline V gene are SGHTA and FQGNSA. This CDR3 has 15 residues. V was pared by 4 bases and J by 4 bases, with 16 bases between. CDR3 protein: CASSYLRGAGETQYF. The CDR3 DNA reads as TGTGCCAGCAGCTACCTAAGGGGGGCAGGAGAGACCCAGTACTTC.

This clonotype came up a few times. The chain uses TRBV6-5 and TRBJ2-3; no clear D. The CDR3 consists of 13 residues. The V gene's germline CDR1 is MNHEY and CDR2 SVGAGI. V shed 0 bases and J shed 0 bases, with 1 base lying between them. CDR3 nucleotide sequence: TGTGCCAGCAGTTACTCGAGCACAGATACGCAGTATTTT. Protein: CASSYSSTDTQYF.

This clonotype was found many times. The V call is TRBV6-1, the J call TRBJ1-1; D uncertain. V lost 0 bases and J 4 bases, leaving 12 bases between the germline ends. The CDR3 contains 15 residues. CDR1 is MNHNS, CDR2 SASEGT, per germline. The CDR3 DNA reads as TGTGCCAGCAGTGAAGCTGGGCGGGTGTCCACTGAAGCTTTCTTT. Protein product: CASSEAGRVSTEAFF.